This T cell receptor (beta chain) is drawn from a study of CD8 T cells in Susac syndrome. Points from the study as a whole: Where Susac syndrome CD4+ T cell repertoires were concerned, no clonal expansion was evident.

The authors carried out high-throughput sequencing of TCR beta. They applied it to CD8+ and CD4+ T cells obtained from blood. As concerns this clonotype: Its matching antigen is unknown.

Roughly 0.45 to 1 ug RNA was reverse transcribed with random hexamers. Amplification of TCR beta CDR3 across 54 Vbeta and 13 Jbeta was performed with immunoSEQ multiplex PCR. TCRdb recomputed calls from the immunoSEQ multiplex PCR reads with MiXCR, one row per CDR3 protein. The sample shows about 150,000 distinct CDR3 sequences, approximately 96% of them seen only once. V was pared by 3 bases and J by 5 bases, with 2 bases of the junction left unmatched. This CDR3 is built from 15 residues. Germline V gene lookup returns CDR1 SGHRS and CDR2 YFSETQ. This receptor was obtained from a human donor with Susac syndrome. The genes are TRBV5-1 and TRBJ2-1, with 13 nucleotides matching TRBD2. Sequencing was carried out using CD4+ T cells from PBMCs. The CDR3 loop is CASSSGLAGNNEQFF. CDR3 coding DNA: TGCGCCAGCAGCTCGGGACTAGCGGGAAACAATGAGCAGTTCTTC.